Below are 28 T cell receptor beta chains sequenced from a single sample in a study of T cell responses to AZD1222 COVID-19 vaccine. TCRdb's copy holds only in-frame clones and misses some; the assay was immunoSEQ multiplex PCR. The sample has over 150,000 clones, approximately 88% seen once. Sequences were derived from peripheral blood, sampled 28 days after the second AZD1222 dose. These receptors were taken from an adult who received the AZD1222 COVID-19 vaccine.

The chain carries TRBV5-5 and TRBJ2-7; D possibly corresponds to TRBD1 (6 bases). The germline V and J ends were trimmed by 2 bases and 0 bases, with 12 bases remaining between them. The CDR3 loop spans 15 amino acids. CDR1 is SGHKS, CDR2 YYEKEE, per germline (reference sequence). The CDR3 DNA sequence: TGTGCCAGCAGCTTACAGGGCACCAGCTCCTACGAGCAGTACTTC. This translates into CASSLQGTSSYEQYF.

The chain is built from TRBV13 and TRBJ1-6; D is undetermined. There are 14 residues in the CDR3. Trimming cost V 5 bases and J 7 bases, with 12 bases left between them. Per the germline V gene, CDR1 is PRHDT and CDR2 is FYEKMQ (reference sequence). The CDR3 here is CASSQWTGNSPLHF. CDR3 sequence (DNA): TGTGCCAGCAGCCAGTGGACGGGGAATTCACCCCTCCACTTT.

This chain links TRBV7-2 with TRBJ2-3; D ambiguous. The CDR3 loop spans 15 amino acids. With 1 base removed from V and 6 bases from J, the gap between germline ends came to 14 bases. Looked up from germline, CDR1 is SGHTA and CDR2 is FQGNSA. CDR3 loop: CASSLGGPSVDTQYF. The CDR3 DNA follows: TGTGCCAGCAGCTTAGGTGGCCCTTCGGTGGATACGCAGTATTTT. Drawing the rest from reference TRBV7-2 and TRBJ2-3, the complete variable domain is GAGVSQSPSNKVTEKGKDVELRCDPISGHTALYWYRQSLGQGLEFLIYFQGNSAPDKSGLPSDRFSAERTGGSVSTLTIQRTQQEDSAVYLCASSLGGPSVDTQYFGPGTRLTVL.

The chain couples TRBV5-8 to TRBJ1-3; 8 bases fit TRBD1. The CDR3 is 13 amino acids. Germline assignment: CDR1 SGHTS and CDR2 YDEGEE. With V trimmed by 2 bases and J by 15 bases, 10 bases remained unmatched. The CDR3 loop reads CASSFRRTGTAYF. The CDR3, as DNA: TGTGCCAGCAGCTTCAGGAGGACAGGGACGGCATATTTT.

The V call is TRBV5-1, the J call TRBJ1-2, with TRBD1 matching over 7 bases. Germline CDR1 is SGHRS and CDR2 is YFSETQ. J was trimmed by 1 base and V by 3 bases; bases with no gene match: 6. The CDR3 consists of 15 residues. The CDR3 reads CASSSGTAFNYGYTF. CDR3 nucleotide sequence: TGCGCCAGCAGCTCCGGGACAGCCTTTAACTATGGCTACACCTTC.

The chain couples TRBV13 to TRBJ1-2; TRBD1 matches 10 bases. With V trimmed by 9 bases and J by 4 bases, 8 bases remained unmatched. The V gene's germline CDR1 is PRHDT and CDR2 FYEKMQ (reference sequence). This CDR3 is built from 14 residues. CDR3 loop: CARSPGQGSYGYTF. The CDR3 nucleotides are TGTGCCAGGTCCCCGGGACAGGGGAGCTATGGCTACACCTTC.

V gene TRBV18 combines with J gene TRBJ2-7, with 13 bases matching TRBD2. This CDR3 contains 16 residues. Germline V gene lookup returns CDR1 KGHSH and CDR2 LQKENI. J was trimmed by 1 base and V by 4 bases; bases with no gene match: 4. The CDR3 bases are TGTGCCAGCTCACACCCGGGACTAGCGGGATCCTACGAGCAGTACTTC. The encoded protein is CASSHPGLAGSYEQYF.

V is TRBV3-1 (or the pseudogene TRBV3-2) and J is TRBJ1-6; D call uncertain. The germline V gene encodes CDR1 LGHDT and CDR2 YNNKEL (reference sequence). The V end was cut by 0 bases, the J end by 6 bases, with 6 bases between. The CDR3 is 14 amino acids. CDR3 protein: CASSQDSFNSPLHF. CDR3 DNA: TGTGCCAGCAGCCAAGACAGCTTTAATTCACCCCTCCACTTT.

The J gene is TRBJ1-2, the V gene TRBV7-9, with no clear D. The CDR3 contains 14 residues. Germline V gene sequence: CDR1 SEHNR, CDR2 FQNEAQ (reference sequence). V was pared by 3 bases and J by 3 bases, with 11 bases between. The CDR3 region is CASSFSLGHYGYTF. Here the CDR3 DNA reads TGTGCCAGCAGCTTTTCTTTGGGTCACTATGGCTACACCTTC. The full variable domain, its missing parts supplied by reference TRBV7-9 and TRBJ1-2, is DTGVSQNPRHKITKRGQNVTFRCDPISEHNRLYWYRQTLGQGPEFLTYFQNEAQLEKSRLLSDRFSAERPKGSFSTLEIQRTEQGDSAMYLCASSFSLGHYGYTFGSGTRLTVV.

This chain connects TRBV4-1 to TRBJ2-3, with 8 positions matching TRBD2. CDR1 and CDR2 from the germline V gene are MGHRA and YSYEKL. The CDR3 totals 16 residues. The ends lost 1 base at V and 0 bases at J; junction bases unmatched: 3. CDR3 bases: TGCGCCAGCAGCCAAGTAGCGGGGTCTAGCACAGATACGCAGTATTTT. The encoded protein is CASSQVAGSSTDTQYF.

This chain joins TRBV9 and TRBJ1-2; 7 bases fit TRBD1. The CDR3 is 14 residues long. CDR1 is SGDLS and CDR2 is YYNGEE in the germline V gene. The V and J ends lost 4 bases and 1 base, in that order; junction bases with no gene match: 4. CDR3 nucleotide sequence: TGTGCCAGCAGCAAGACAGGGAGTAACTATGGCTACACCTTC. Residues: CASSKTGSNYGYTF.

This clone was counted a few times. CDR3 DNA sequence: TGCGCCAGCAGTGAGAAGGGAAAGGAGCACTATGGCTACACCTTC. Protein sequence: CASSEKGKEHYGYTF. The chain carries TRBV10-2 and TRBJ1-2; D remains unclear. V lost 2 bases and J lost 3, with 13 bases in between. Germline assignment: CDR1 WSHSY and CDR2 SAAADI. The CDR3 is 15 amino acids.

The chain's CDR3 is CASTQTRGNTEAFF. CDR3 DNA sequence: TGTGCCAGCACCCAAACGAGGGGGAACACTGAAGCTTTCTTT. The gene calls are TRBV5-6 and TRBJ1-1; D may be TRBD1 (5 bases). CDR3 size: 14 residues. Trimming took off 6 bases at V and 1 base at J, with 13 bases between the two ends. The germline V gene encodes CDR1 SGHDT and CDR2 YYEEEE.

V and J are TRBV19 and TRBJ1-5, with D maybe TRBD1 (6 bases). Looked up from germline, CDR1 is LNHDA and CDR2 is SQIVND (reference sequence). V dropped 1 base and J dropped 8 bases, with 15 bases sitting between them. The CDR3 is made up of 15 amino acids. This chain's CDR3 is CASSIAGQFHEPQHF. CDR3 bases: TGTGCCAGTAGTATAGCCGGACAGTTCCACGAGCCCCAGCATTTT.

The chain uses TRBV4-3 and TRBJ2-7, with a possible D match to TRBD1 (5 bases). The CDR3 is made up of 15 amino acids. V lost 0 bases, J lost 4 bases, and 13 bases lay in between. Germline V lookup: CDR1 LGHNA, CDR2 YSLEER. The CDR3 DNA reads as TGCGCCAGCAGCCAAGATCGTGGACATCTTTACGAGCAGTACTTC. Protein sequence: CASSQDRGHLYEQYF.

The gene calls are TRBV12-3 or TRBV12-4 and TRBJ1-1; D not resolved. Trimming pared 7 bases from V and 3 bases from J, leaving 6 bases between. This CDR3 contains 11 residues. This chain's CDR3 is CASIDDTEAFF. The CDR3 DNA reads TGTGCCAGCATCGACGACACTGAAGCTTTCTTT.

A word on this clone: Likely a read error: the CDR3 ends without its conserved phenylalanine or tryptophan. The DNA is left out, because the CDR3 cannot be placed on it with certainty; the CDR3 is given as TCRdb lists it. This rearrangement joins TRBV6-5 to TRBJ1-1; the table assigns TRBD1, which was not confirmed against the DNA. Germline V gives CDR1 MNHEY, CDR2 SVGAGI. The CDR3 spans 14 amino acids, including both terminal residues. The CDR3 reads CASITSRTGGKGEI.

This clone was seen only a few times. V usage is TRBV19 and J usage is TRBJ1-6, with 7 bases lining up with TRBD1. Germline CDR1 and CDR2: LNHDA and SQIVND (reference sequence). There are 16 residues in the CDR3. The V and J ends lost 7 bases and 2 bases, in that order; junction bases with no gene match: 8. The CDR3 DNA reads TGTGCCAGTACCTCGACAGGGATTACCTATAATTCACCCCTCCACTTT. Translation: CASTSTGITYNSPLHF.

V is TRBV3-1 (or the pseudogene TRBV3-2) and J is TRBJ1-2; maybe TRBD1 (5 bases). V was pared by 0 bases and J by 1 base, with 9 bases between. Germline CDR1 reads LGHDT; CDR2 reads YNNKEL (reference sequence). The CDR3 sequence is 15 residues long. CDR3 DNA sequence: TGTGCCAGCAGCCAAGACAAGGGGTATAACTATGGCTACACCTTC. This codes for CASSQDKGYNYGYTF.

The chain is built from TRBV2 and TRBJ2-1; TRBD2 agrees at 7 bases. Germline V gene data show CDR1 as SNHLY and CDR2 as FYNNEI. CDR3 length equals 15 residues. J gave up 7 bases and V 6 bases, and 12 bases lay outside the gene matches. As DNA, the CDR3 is TGTGCCAGCAGCCCAAGTCGGGGGGTGGGGAATGAGCAGTTCTTC. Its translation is CASSPSRGVGNEQFF. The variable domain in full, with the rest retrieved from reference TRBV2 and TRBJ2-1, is EPEVTQTPSHQVTQMGQEVILRCVPISNHLYFYWYRQILGQKVEFLVSFYNNEISEKSEIFDDQFSVERPDGSNFTLKIRSTKLEDSAMYFCASSPSRGVGNEQFFGPGTRLTVL.

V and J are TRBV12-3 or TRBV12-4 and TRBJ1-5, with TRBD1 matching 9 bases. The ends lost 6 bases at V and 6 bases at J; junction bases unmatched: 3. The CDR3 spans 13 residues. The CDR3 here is CASRQGAGQPQHF. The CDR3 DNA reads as TGTGCCAGCAGACAGGGGGCGGGTCAGCCCCAGCATTTT.

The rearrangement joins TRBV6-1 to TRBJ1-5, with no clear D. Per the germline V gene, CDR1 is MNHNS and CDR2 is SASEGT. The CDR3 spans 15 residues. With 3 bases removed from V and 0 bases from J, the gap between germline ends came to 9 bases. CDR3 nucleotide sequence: TGTGCCAGCAGTGATATGCCCTATAGCAATCAGCCCCAGCATTTT. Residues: CASSDMPYSNQPQHF.

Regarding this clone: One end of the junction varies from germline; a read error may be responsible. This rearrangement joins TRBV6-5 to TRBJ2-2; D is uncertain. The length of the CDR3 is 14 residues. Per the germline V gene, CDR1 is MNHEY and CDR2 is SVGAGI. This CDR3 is CASSYSIHTGELFF. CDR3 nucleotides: TGTGCCAGCAGCTACTCCATCCACACCGGGGAGCTGTTTTTT.

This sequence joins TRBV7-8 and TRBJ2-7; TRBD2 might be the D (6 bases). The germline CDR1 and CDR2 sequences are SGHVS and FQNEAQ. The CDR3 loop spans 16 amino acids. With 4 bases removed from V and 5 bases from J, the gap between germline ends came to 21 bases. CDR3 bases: TGTGCCAGCAGCTCAGGAGGGGTAACCTATCCGGACGAGCAGTACTTC. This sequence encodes CASSSGGVTYPDEQYF.

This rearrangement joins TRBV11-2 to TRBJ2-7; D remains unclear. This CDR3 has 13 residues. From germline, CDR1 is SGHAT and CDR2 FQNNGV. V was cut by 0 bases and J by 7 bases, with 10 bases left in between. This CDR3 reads CASSLDLSREQYF. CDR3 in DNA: TGTGCCAGCAGCTTAGATCTTTCCAGGGAGCAGTACTTC.

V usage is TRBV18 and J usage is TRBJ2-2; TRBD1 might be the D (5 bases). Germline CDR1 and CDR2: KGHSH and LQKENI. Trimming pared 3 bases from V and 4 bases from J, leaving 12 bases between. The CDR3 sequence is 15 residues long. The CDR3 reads CASSPGHSSTGELFF. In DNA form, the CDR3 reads TGTGCCAGCTCACCTGGACATTCCAGCACCGGGGAGCTGTTTTTT. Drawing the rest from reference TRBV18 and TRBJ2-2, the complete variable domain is NAGVMQNPRHLVRRRGQEARLRCSPMKGHSHVYWYRQLPEEGLKFMVYLQKENIIDESGMPKERFSAEFPKEGPSILRIQQVVRGDSAAYFCASSPGHSSTGELFFGEGSRLTVL.

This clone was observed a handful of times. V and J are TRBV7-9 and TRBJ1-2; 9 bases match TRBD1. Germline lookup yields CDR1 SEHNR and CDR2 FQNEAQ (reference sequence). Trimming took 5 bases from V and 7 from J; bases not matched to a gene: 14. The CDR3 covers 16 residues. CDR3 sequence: CASSARNGQGFGGYTF. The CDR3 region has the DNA TGTGCCAGCAGCGCCAGGAATGGACAGGGGTTCGGTGGCTACACCTTC.

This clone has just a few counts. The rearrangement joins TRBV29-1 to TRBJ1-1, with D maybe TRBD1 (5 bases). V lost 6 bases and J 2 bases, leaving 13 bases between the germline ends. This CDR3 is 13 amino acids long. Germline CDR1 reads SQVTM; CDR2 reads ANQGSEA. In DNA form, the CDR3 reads TGCAGCGTCGCCCCGGGGCCTAACACTGAAGCTTTCTTT. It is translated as CSVAPGPNTEAFF.